Ten or more counts support the clone carrying this T cell receptor (beta chain). Library preparation (for TCRbeta) was performed with unique molecular identifiers. TCRdb called the PCR reads again in MiXCR, with one record for every CDR3 protein. This table holds around 670,000 distinct CDR3 sequences, about an eighth found once. This record belongs to a study of T-cell reconstitution after alpha-beta-depleted transplantation in children. This CDR3 region has 13 residues. The germline CDR1 and CDR2 sequences are SQVTM and ANQGSEA. Trimming left V 0 bases short and J 1 base short, with 6 bases between.

The source of this sequence is a girl aged 2-15 years with congenital amegakaryocytic thrombocytopenia, due to receive a stem cell transplant. This sample comprised PBMCs, obtained before TCRalphabeta/CD19-depleted stem cell transplant. The chain recombines TRBV29-1 with TRBJ1-1; no clear D gene. This CDR3 reads CSVEDLQNTEAFF. The DNA for the CDR3 is TGCAGCGTTGAAGATCTCCAGAACACTGAAGCTTTCTTT.